The clone carrying this T cell receptor beta chain was recorded many times. The antigen is not known. These data originate in a study of tumor and adjacent non-tumor tissue in lung cancer. The CDR3 loop spans 10 amino acids. V gave up 4 bases and J gave up 8 bases, with 8 bases separating them. The V gene's germline CDR1 is SQVTM and CDR2 ANQGSEA. Points from the study as a whole: Top 100 clones took a larger repertoire share in normal lung.

The library came from three nested PCR rounds adapted from ARM-PCR protocols. From the multiplex PCR reads, TCRdb called clonotypes with MiXCR, one entry per CDR3 protein. The sample lists 100,000 to 150,000 distinct CDR3 sequences, roughly 64% occurring once. RNA was extracted from bulk tissue without any cell sorting. The sequencing sample was made of lung tumor tissue. This clonotype was sampled from a man aged 30 to 45 with non-small cell lung cancer. The chain recombines TRBV29-1 with TRBJ1-1; tentatively, D is TRBD1 (5 bases). CDR3 amino acids: CSVGGGEAFF. CDR3 sequence (DNA): TGCAGCGTTGGGGGCGGAGAAGCTTTCTTT. The full variable domain, rest sourced from reference TRBV29-1 and TRBJ1-1, is SAVISQKPSRDICQRGTSLTIQCQVDSQVTMMFWYRQQPGQSLTLIATANQGSEATYESGFVIDKFPISRPNLTFSTLTVSNMSPEDSSIYLCSVGGGEAFFGQGTRLTVV.